Listed below are T cell receptor beta chains from one sample, sequenced in a study of T-cell reconstitution after alpha-beta-depleted transplantation in children. Via MiXCR, TCRdb re-called the PCR reads, giving one row per CDR3 protein. The data show about 830,000 distinct CDR3 sequences, with roughly 15% seen just once and around 5.3% held by the top ten. The sample was PBMCs, mostly from graft donor cells, taken 360 days after TCRalphabeta/CD19-depleted stem cell transplant. The origin of the receptors is a male patient between 10 and 17 years old who had a stem cell transplant for acute lymphoblastic leukemia, so the T cells may come from the graft donor. Both conserved end residues are trimmed from each CDR3. Each record gives: CDR3 length, J gene, V gene, CDR3 protein.

length: 11; J: TRBJ1-2; V: TRBV5-1; CDR3: ASSLGQRGTES
length: 15; J: TRBJ2-2; V: TRBV29-1; CDR3: SVGTGLLFPNTGELF
length: 14; J: TRBJ2-2; V: TRBV5-1; CDR3: ASSLAAGHYTGELF
length: 13; J: TRBJ2-7; V: TRBV12-3/TRBV12-4; CDR3: ASSSGQVRSYEQY
length: 11; J: TRBJ2-7; V: TRBV5-1; CDR3: ASRKQDPPEQY
length: 14; J: TRBJ2-1; V: TRBV3-1; CDR3: ASSQEGTPPSDEQF
length: 13; J: TRBJ2-7; V: TRBV6-5; CDR3: ASSWPGQGAYEQY
length: 14; J: TRBJ2-3; V: TRBV9; CDR3: ASSERQGLGVDTQY
length: 13; J: TRBJ1-1; V: TRBV5-1; CDR3: ASESGAALNTEAF
length: 14; J: TRBJ2-1; V: TRBV5-1; CDR3: ASSPPKVAPYNEQF
length: 13; J: TRBJ2-1; V: TRBV7-8; CDR3: ASSYGQFSYNEQF
length: 11; J: TRBJ2-1; V: TRBV5-1; CDR3: ASSNGDGNEQF
length: 14; J: TRBJ2-1; V: TRBV5-1; CDR3: ASGGLAGSSYNEQF
length: 14; J: TRBJ2-1; V: TRBV6-2/TRBV6-3; CDR3: ASRSGPSGRVNEQF
length: 14; J: TRBJ2-6; V: TRBV12-3/TRBV12-4; CDR3: ASSPQGFGGANVLT
length: 11; J: TRBJ2-5; V: TRBV7-6; CDR3: ASSLIFRETQY
length: 10; J: TRBJ2-1; V: TRBV11-2; CDR3: ASSTDYNEQF
length: 15; J: TRBJ2-7; V: TRBV20-1; CDR3: CARFPPPSGRPYEQY
length: 14; J: TRBJ2-3; V: TRBV5-1; CDR3: ASSAGTGGRQDTQY
length: 12; J: TRBJ2-1; V: TRBV2; CDR3: ASSGLAGADEQF
length: 14; J: TRBJ1-5; V: TRBV7-2; CDR3: ASSLVGGGVNQPQH
length: 17; J: TRBJ2-7; V: TRBV11-1; CDR3: ASSSPVDTRLAGEVEQY
length: 13; J: TRBJ2-2; V: TRBV7-9; CDR3: ASSLRPGGAGELF
length: 12; J: TRBJ1-2; V: TRBV7-9; CDR3: ASSLAWTECGYT
length: 8; J: TRBJ2-3; V: TRBV29-1; CDR3: SVAPDTQY
length: 15; J: TRBJ2-3; V: TRBV27; CDR3: ASSLLSPGGLQDTQY
length: 12; J: TRBJ1-1; V: TRBV29-1; CDR3: GLPSGGVGTEAF
length: 15; J: TRBJ2-3; V: TRBV7-9; CDR3: ASSSFRSGYGTDTQY
length: 12; J: TRBJ2-3; V: TRBV20-1; CDR3: SARVVRGADTQY
length: 14; J: TRBJ2-4; V: TRBV21-1; CDR3: ASSKATPGRPDIQY
length: 13; J: TRBJ2-3; V: TRBV29-1; CDR3: SVVKGQRSTDTQY
length: 11; J: TRBJ1-6; V: TRBV5-1; CDR3: ASSLAYNSPLH
length: 10; J: TRBJ1-5; V: TRBV29-1; CDR3: SVRTGDQPQH
length: 14; J: TRBJ2-1; V: TRBV4-1; CDR3: ASSQDGSGRLNEQF
length: 12; J: TRBJ2-7; V: TRBV6-1; CDR3: ASRSGGFSYEQY
length: 12; J: TRBJ2-1; V: TRBV25-1; CDR3: ASSSGSSYNEQF